This TCR beta chain was obtained from a study of T cells after yellow fever vaccination. For the study at large: SMART-Seq v4 Ultra Low Input served to prepare low-cell-number fractions. Study results and limitations: Highly abundant clonotypes carried over from the bulk population could end up in FACS-sorted repertoires as contaminants. Weaker overall was a secondary response that nonetheless peaked faster, on day 5 versus 15.

On this clonotype: Its specificity is not known.

It was through 5'RACE template switching that TCR cDNA was made, with a universal primer site and UMIs added. TCRdb passed the 5' RACE reads through MiXCR, listing each CDR3 protein once. The table has hundreds of thousands of distinct CDR3 sequences, approximately 4% seen once. The CDR3 is 13 amino acids. Germline CDR1 is SQVTM and CDR2 is ANQGSEA. V was shortened by 7 bases and J by 0 bases, with 13 bases between the two germline ends. The sequencing used PBMCs, collected 5 days after the yellow fever booster vaccination. The clonotype originates from a man between 18 and 35 years old who received the YFV17D yellow fever vaccine. This chain links TRBV29-1 with TRBJ2-7; weak D call: TRBD2 (5 bases). The CDR3 nucleotides are TGCAGCGCTGCAAGCGGCTTCTCCTACGAGCAGTACTTC. It is translated as CSAASGFSYEQYF.